This T cell receptor (beta chain) appears in the sequencing data of a study of T cell responses to AZD1222 COVID-19 vaccine. Across the study: Second-dose intervals of approximately 4 or approximately 12 weeks were pooled. Study findings and constraints: Clonal diversity was possibly underestimated, and white British individuals and females predominated among donors.

V lost 0 bases and J 3 bases, leaving 9 bases between the germline ends. CDR3 length: 16 residues. CDR1 is LGHNA, CDR2 YNFKEQ, per germline. Measured with immunoSEQ multiplex PCR; TCRdb has only the in-frame clones, and not every one. The sample has under 150,000 clones; more than 70% are singletons. A word on this clone: The target antigen is unknown.

This receptor was identified in an adult in good health. This rearrangement joins TRBV4-2 to TRBJ1-6; D not certain. Source: peripheral blood, taken on day 0 of AZD1222 vaccination. CDR3 DNA sequence: TGTGCCAGCAGCCAAGAGTTGGGGAGCTATAATTCACCCCTCCACTTT. It yields the protein CASSQELGSYNSPLHF.